This T cell receptor beta chain is from a study of OX40 agonist ivuxolimab in advanced cancers. Regarding the research as a whole: Ivuxolimab was a fully human IgG2 agonistic monoclonal antibody targeting the costimulatory receptor OX40 (CD134). Intravenous ivuxolimab was administered to patients every 2 weeks at six dose levels: 0.01, 0.1, 0.3, 1.5, 3 and 10 mg/kg. Of the approximately 53 patients in dose escalation, some 20 had hepatocellular carcinoma, roughly 15 had melanoma, 9 had renal cell carcinoma and 9 had head and neck cancer. In the dose-escalation cohort, 82.7% of patients were male, and the mean age was approximately 64 years, with a range of about 23 to 85. Prior anti-PD-1, anti-PD-L1 or anti-CTLA-4 therapy was permitted, and approximately 39% of dose-escalation patients had received checkpoint inhibitors. Partial responses were achieved by three dose-escalation patients, of whom one had hepatocellular carcinoma and two had cutaneous melanoma. The purpose of peripheral TCRbeta sequencing was to test whether ivuxolimab changed TCR sequence diversity and led to clonal T-cell expansion. The paper describes the monotherapy dose-escalation part (N of about 47 patients) of the phase I trial of ivuxolimab. Broader findings and caveats from the paper: Clonal expansion of both CD4+ and CD8+ blood T cells was observed from baseline to week 6 at doses 0.1 to 3.0 mg/kg. After ivuxolimab, expanded clones were on average more numerous among CD8+ T cells than among CD4+ T cells. In the 0.1-3.0 mg/kg groups, partial responders had among the lowest normalized peripheral clonal expansion, particularly in CD8+ T cells. Antigen specificity was not determined for the clonally expanded peripheral T cells. Low levels of normalized T-cell clonal expansion were also seen in some nonresponding patients.

Genomic DNA was extracted from sorted cells for sequencing of the TCRbeta CDR3 region. The immunoSEQ Assay was used for sequencing of TCRbeta CDR3 regions. TCRdb carries this immuneACCESS record with in-frame sequences only. Its versions omit some clonotypes, under half of them owing to an unresolved V gene in the studies checked, with the rest unexplained. The sample table lists more than 85,000 clones, 75% to 95% of them with a count of one. The biggest ten clones account for over 0.3% of the sample. Only one count was recorded for this clone. It has no known antigen specificity. No base quality values were provided; no much bigger clone lies one nucleotide off. Patients with autoimmune disease history or receiving systemic immunosuppression were excluded from the trial. Peripheral blood for TCR sequencing was collected from all dose cohorts at baseline, on cycle 4 day 1, and on cycle 7 day 1. Samples came from an open-label, multicenter, first-in-human phase I dose-escalation trial of ivuxolimab. Adults with locally advanced or metastatic melanoma, renal cell, hepatocellular, or head and neck squamous cell carcinoma were enrolled in the trial. Before TCR sequencing, CD4+ and CD8+ T cells were separately sorted from peripheral blood.

This TCR was sampled from an adult with an advanced solid tumor such as melanoma, head and neck, liver or kidney cancer. The input for sequencing was CD4+ or CD8+ T cells sorted from blood, taken in a trial of the OX40 agonist ivuxolimab.

CDR3 reads: CASSLEGAGLNEQFF. The DNA reads as follows: TGTGCCAGCAGCTTGGAAGGGGCCGGACTCAATGAGCAGTTCTTC. The receptor chain draws on TRBV5-4 and TRBJ2-1; the D call could be TRBD1 or TRBD2, with each sharing 5 bases. The trim is 0 bases for V and 6 bases for J, with a gap of 13 bases between the germline ends. The CDR3 numbers 15 residues from cysteine through phenylalanine. Only CDR3 DNA remains: 45 bases, in frame from the first base. Taken from the germline V gene (reference sequence), the CDR1 and CDR2 loops are SGHNT and YYREEE.